A single T cell receptor beta chain is shown here with its context. Its antigen is unidentified. It may be a read error: a sequence one base away is much more abundant. TCRdb reanalysed the reads using MiXCR and keeps one entry per CDR3 protein. Of 25,000 or so distinct CDR3 sequences listed, around half are singletons. The entry originates in a study of type 1 regulatory T cells. Overall study: T-allo10 is a Tr1-enriched, alloantigen-specific CD4 T cell product made in vitro.

CDR3 length: 13 amino acids. Germline-derived CDR1 and CDR2 are SGHTA and FQGNSA. The V call is TRBV7-2, the J call TRBJ1-1; perhaps TRBD1 as D (5 bases). The TCR sequence derives from a human donor in good health. Specimen: cultured T cells, either the whole culture or a sorted T cell fraction (not recorded which). CDR3 DNA sequence: TGTGCCATCAGCTTTGGGGGGAACACTGAAGCTTTCTTT. Translating it yields CAISFGGNTEAFF.